This TCR beta chain emerged from a study of Ad26.COV2.S vaccination and SARS-CoV-2 variants. Study-level points and caveats: In TCR breadth and depth analyses, total T cell responses may have been underestimated. Placebo recipients trailed vaccine recipients in spike-specific TCR breadth. Spike-specific CD8+ and CD4+ T cell responses reportedly showed substantial breadth after vaccination. Breadth measured for non-spike TCRs was similar across vaccine and placebo recipients.

Method: immunoSEQ multiplex PCR; TCRdb's copy keeps in-frame clones and lacks some. Of about 97,000 clones in the sample, 80% were seen once. Notes on this clone: The antigen is unknown. The same CDR3 arises from other DNA sequences in this sample as well.

The source was peripheral blood, collected after recovery from COVID-19. This sequence originates from a human donor who had recovered from COVID-19.

In nucleotides, the CDR3 is TGCGCCAGCAGCTTGGGGCGGGGGACCAACACCGGGGAGCTGTTTTTT. This translates into CASSLGRGTNTGELFF. The rearrangement uses TRBV5-1 and TRBJ2-2; TRBD2 aligns across 7 bases. The CDR3 sequence is 16 residues long. Germline CDR1 is SGHRS and CDR2 is YFSETQ. The ends lost 0 bases at V and 2 bases at J; junction bases unmatched: 4.